Presented here are 18 T cell receptor beta chains from one specimen sequenced in a study of neurological immune-mediated disorders. TCRdb fed the 5' RACE reads into MiXCR, producing one record per CDR3 protein. The sample includes about 66,000 distinct CDR3 sequences, 3.4% of them seen just once. Sequenced material: PBMCs. The receptor source for this set is a man between 40 and 49 years old with multiple sclerosis.

This clonotype has ten or more counts. The rearrangement links TRBV3-1 to TRBJ2-1; TRBD2 aligns across 11 bases. The CDR3 length is 15 residues. Germline V gives CDR1 LGHDT, CDR2 YNNKEL (reference sequence). The J segment lost 9 bases and the V segment lost 2 bases, leaving 6 bases of the junction unmatched. CDR3 sequence: CASSQMVAGGREQFF. The CDR3 DNA sequence: TGTGCCAGCAGCCAAATGGTAGCGGGAGGGCGTGAGCAGTTCTTC.

This clonotype was observed many times. The chain employs TRBV5-1 and TRBJ1-5; D is unresolved. Germline CDR1 and CDR2: SGHRS and YFSETQ. The CDR3 totals 15 residues. Trimming pared 4 bases from V and 1 base from J, leaving 12 bases between. For the CDR3, the DNA is TGCGCCAGCAGCGAGGGATCGGGGAGCAATCAGCCCCAGCATTTT. Its protein product is CASSEGSGSNQPQHF.

This clonotype has just one count. This sequence joins TRBV29-1 and TRBJ2-3; D is perhaps TRBD1 or TRBD2 (5 bases each). Germline CDR1 and CDR2: SQVTM and ANQGSEA. V lost 6 bases to trimming and J lost 5 bases, with 9 bases between them. This CDR3 comprises 11 residues. The DNA for the CDR3 is TGCAGCGTCGGGGCAGGAGATACGCAGTATTTT. This codes for CSVGAGDTQYF.

At least ten counts were recorded for this clonotype. This sequence joins TRBV2 and TRBJ1-2; D ambiguous. Trimming shortened V by 3 bases and J by 8 bases, and 10 bases separated the two germline ends. The CDR3 loop spans 12 amino acids. Germline CDR1 SNHLY, CDR2 FYNNEI. Here the CDR3 reads CASSDWLEGYTF. The DNA for the CDR3 is TGTGCCAGCAGTGACTGGTTGGAGGGCTACACCTTC. Full variable domain (remainder filled in from reference TRBV2 and TRBJ1-2): EPEVTQTPSHQVTQMGQEVILRCVPISNHLYFYWYRQILGQKVEFLVSFYNNEISEKSEIFDDQFSVERPDGSNFTLKIRSTKLEDSAMYFCASSDWLEGYTFGSGTRLTVV.

This clonotype was seen at least ten times. This chain links TRBV5-1 with TRBJ2-5, with 8 nucleotides matching TRBD1. CDR1 and CDR2 from the germline V gene are SGHRS and YFSETQ. This CDR3 comprises 15 residues. V shed 1 base, J shed 5 bases, and the junction held 7 bases outside the gene matches. The CDR3 protein is CASSLYQGARETQYF. Here the CDR3 DNA reads TGCGCCAGCAGCTTGTACCAGGGGGCGAGGGAGACCCAGTACTTC.

This clonotype was detected ten times or more. V gene TRBV9 combines with J gene TRBJ1-1, with D uncertain. In germline, CDR1 is SGDLS, CDR2 YYNGEE. The germline V and J ends were trimmed by 4 bases and 7 bases, with 8 bases remaining between them. The CDR3 is made up of 11 amino acids. The CDR3 DNA reads as TGTGCCAGCAGCCCGACCTTTGAAGCTTTCTTT. Encoded protein: CASSPTFEAFF.

This clonotype was seen ten or more times. This chain connects TRBV4-1 to TRBJ2-7, with D unclear. The CDR3 runs to 15 residues. Germline V gene sequence: CDR1 MGHRA, CDR2 YSYEKL. The ends were cut back, 2 bases at V and 1 base at J, with 12 bases in the middle. The CDR3 DNA sequence: TGCGCCAGCAGCCAAAGTGCAGGTGCTTCCTACGAGCAGTACTTC. Encoded protein: CASSQSAGASYEQYF.

This clonotype was found many times. This chain links TRBV20-1 with TRBJ2-1, with 10 positions matching TRBD2. The CDR3 is made up of 14 amino acids. Germline V gives CDR1 DFQATT, CDR2 SNEGSKA (reference sequence). V was pared by 4 bases and J by 8 bases, with 8 bases of the junction left unmatched. CDR3 protein: CSATSGRAQDEQFF. The CDR3 bases are TGCAGTGCTACGAGCGGGAGGGCTCAGGATGAGCAGTTCTTC.

Remarks on this clonotype: The junction departs from germline at one end; a sequencing error may be responsible. The CDR3 coding sequence is TGCGCCAGCAGCCCGGGACTTACCGAGGACGGGGCGCTGTTTTTT. Translation gives CASSPGLTEDGALFF. This sequence joins TRBV5-1 and TRBJ2-2; the D gene is possibly TRBD2 (6 bases). Germline CDR1 SGHRS, CDR2 YFSETQ. This CDR3 region has 15 residues.

This clonotype was detected a few times. The chain joins TRBV2 to TRBJ1-1; D gene ambiguous. The CDR3 contains 16 residues. V lost 6 bases to trimming and J lost 4 bases, with 21 bases between them. Germline V CDR1 and CDR2: SNHLY, FYNNEI. CDR3 in DNA: TGTGCCAGCAGGGACCGGGGAAGTTTTAGCGGCACTGAAGCTTTCTTT. Its translation: CASRDRGSFSGTEAFF.

This clonotype was observed many times. This chain joins TRBV6-5 and TRBJ2-7, with no clear D. Germline lookup yields CDR1 MNHEY and CDR2 SVGAGI. Trimming pared 5 bases from V and 4 bases from J, leaving 15 bases between. The CDR3 runs 14 residues. The CDR3 DNA reads as TGTGCCAGCAGTAGTCCTAGTGGGATATACGAGCAGTACTTC. Its translation is CASSSPSGIYEQYF.

Worth noting for this clonotype: A much larger clone differs from this one at a single base, so this may be a read error. The V and J genes are TRBV5-6 and TRBJ2-2, with D perhaps TRBD1 (5 bases). Per the germline V gene, CDR1 is SGHDT and CDR2 is YYEEEE. There are 15 residues in the CDR3. V lost 3 bases to trimming and J lost 2 bases, with 11 bases between them. The CDR3 sequence is CASSSIRGNTGELFF. In nucleotides, the CDR3 is TGTGCCAGCAGCTCGATTAGGGGTAACACCGGGGAGCTGTTTTTT.

This clonotype has only a few counts. Given a much more abundant clone one base away, this may be a read error. The genes are TRBV5-1 and TRBJ1-4, with no clear D. Germline values: CDR1 SGHRS, CDR2 YFSETQ. This CDR3 contains 12 residues. DNA of the CDR3: TGCGACAGCAGCTTGGGTAATGAAAAACTGTTTTTT. This codes for CDSSLGNEKLFF.

The sample holds many counts of this clonotype. The chain links TRBV12-3 or TRBV12-4 to TRBJ2-1; tentatively, D is TRBD2 (6 bases). V was pared by 7 bases and J by 10 bases, with 11 bases between. The CDR3 totals 11 residues. CDR3 region: CASTPGGEQFF. CDR3 in DNA: TGTGCCAGCACTCCTGGGGGGGAGCAGTTCTTC.

This clonotype appeared many times. The gene calls are TRBV5-1 and TRBJ2-1; 9 bases are shared with TRBD2. Germline V CDR1 and CDR2: SGHRS, YFSETQ. The CDR3 contains 15 residues. V shed 0 bases, J shed 4 bases, and the junction held 2 bases outside the gene matches. CDR3 amino acids: CASSLGLADYNEQFF. The CDR3 nucleotides are TGCGCCAGCAGCTTGGGACTAGCGGATTACAATGAGCAGTTCTTC.

This clonotype was detected ten times or more. This chain links TRBV20-1 with TRBJ2-3, with D perhaps matching TRBD1 or TRBD2 (5 bases each). V was pared by 6 bases and J by 6 bases, with 19 bases between. Germline lookup yields CDR1 DFQATT and CDR2 SNEGSKA (reference sequence). The CDR3 length is 14 residues. The CDR3 sequence is CSAPRAGALDTQYF. CDR3 DNA sequence: TGCAGTGCGCCCCGGGCCGGGGCCCTGGATACGCAGTATTTT.

This clonotype was found many times. The chain links TRBV5-1 to TRBJ1-3; weak D call: TRBD1 (5 bases). This CDR3 is built from 14 residues. CDR1 is SGHRS, CDR2 YFSETQ, per germline. The ends were cut back, 2 bases at V and 8 bases at J, with 14 bases in the middle. CDR3 sequence (DNA): TGCGCCAGCAGCTTTGGGACTTTGCGGGACACCATATATTTT. As protein: CASSFGTLRDTIYF.

This clonotype turned up a few times. This may come from a read error, since a much larger clone is one base off. The chain uses TRBV7-6 and TRBJ1-5; a weak D match, TRBD1 (5 bases). The CDR3 extends over 13 amino acids. CDR1 and CDR2 from the germline V gene are SGHVS and FNYEAQ. The CDR3 reads CASSPQGGQHQHF. CDR3 DNA sequence: TGTGCCAGCAGCCCTCAGGGAGGCCAGCACCAGCATTTT.